This record looks at one T cell receptor beta chain sequence and its context. This specimen comes from a study of T cell changes during pregnancy in multiple sclerosis. Profiling relied on immunoSEQ multiplex PCR, and the TCRdb table lists in-frame clones only, not all of them. This table holds about 55,000 clones, 94% found once. V was cut by 6 bases and J by 2 bases, with 16 bases left in between. Germline lookup yields CDR1 SGDLS and CDR2 YYNGEE. The CDR3 totals 15 residues. The chain couples TRBV9 to TRBJ2-3, with a possible D match to TRBD2 (7 bases). This clonotype originated in a female donor with multiple sclerosis, enrolled in a pregnancy study. The sequences come from CD8+ T cells from peripheral blood mononuclear cells, collected in the third trimester of pregnancy. Here the CDR3 reads CASTLGGGITDTQYF. CDR3 DNA: TGTGCCAGCACCCTAGGGGGGGGAATCACAGATACGCAGTATTTT.